A selection of T cell receptor beta chains follows, all from one sample in a study of cytomegalovirus exposure and HLA in healthy donors. Sequenced by immunoSEQ multiplex PCR; TCRdb stores in-frame clones only, minus some. Of roughly 300,000 clones listed, roughly 89% are singletons. Sequencing used PBMCs. These receptor sequences come from a man aged 40-50 years in good health and CMV-seropositive. The CDR3 runs from the conserved cysteine through the conserved F or W. D genes are given only for firm matches. Some rows mark clone size as missing; the rest say once, few, many or name a class of expanded clone.

clone_size: NA; d_call: TRBD2; v_call: TRBV11-2; j_call: TRBJ2-7; cdr3_nt: TGTGCCAGCAGCTTAGGGACTAGCGGGACCTACGAGCAGTACTTC; cdr3_aa: CASSLGTSGTYEQYF
clone_size: once; d_call: TRBD1; v_call: TRBV6-4; j_call: TRBJ2-5; cdr3_nt: TGTGCCAGCAGTGACTCGCCAGGGGGTTTGGAGACCCAGTACTTC; cdr3_aa: CASSDSPGGLETQYF
clone_size: NA; d_call: NA; v_call: TRBV5-4; j_call: TRBJ1-1; cdr3_nt: TGTGCCAGCAGCTTTAGGCAGCGAGACACTGAAGCTTTCTTT; cdr3_aa: CASSFRQRDTEAFF
clone_size: once; d_call: TRBD2; v_call: TRBV15; j_call: TRBJ2-7; cdr3_nt: TGTGCCACCAGCAGAGATCCGGGGGGGAGCTTCCACGAGCAGTACTTC; cdr3_aa: CATSRDPGGSFHEQYF
clone_size: NA; d_call: TRBD1; v_call: TRBV18; j_call: TRBJ2-7; cdr3_nt: TGTGCCAGCTCAGATTCCCGGGACAGGGGGTACGAGCAGTACTTC; cdr3_aa: CASSDSRDRGYEQYF
clone_size: NA; d_call: NA; v_call: TRBV19; j_call: TRBJ1-5; cdr3_nt: TGTGCCAGTAGTACCGGGTACGGAATCAATCAGCCCCAGCATTTT; cdr3_aa: CASSTGYGINQPQHF
clone_size: NA; d_call: NA; v_call: TRBV9; j_call: TRBJ2-6; cdr3_nt: TGTGCCAGCAGCGTAGCCCCTCGCTCTGGGGCCAACGTCCTGACTTTC; cdr3_aa: CASSVAPRSGANVLTF
clone_size: NA; d_call: TRBD1; v_call: TRBV30; j_call: TRBJ2-3; cdr3_nt: TGTGCCTGGAGAGGGACAGCCACAGATACGCAGTATTTT; cdr3_aa: CAWRGTATDTQYF
clone_size: NA; d_call: NA; v_call: TRBV1; j_call: TRBJ1-5; cdr3_nt: TGCACCAGCAGCCAAGATGGGGACAGTTGCAATCAGCCCCAGCATTTT; cdr3_aa: CTSSQDGDSCNQPQHF
clone_size: NA; d_call: TRBD1; v_call: TRBV12-5; j_call: TRBJ1-4; cdr3_nt: TGTGCTAGTGGTTTGGACAGGGGGCGGGCTAATGAAAAACTGTTTTTT; cdr3_aa: CASGLDRGRANEKLFF
clone_size: NA; d_call: TRBD1; v_call: TRBV19; j_call: TRBJ2-7; cdr3_nt: TGTGCCAGTAGTACCGACAGGGTCAACGAGCAGTACTTC; cdr3_aa: CASSTDRVNEQYF
clone_size: NA; d_call: TRBD2; v_call: TRBV4-2; j_call: TRBJ2-3; cdr3_nt: TGTGCCAGCAGCCAAGTTGGGGTTCGGGAGGGCCTCACAGATACGCAGTATTTT; cdr3_aa: CASSQVGVREGLTDTQYF
clone_size: NA; d_call: TRBD2; v_call: TRBV7-2; j_call: TRBJ2-6; cdr3_nt: TGTGCCAGCAGCTTGACTAGCGGGGGCTCTGGGGCCAACGTCCTGACTTTC; cdr3_aa: CASSLTSGGSGANVLTF
clone_size: NA; d_call: NA; v_call: TRBV7-2; j_call: TRBJ2-7; cdr3_nt: TGTGCCAGCAGCTTAGAAGGGGGAGACGAGCAGTACTTC; cdr3_aa: CASSLEGGDEQYF
clone_size: NA; d_call: TRBD1; v_call: TRBV28; j_call: TRBJ1-1; cdr3_nt: TGTGCCAGCAGTACAGGGGGCGTGAACACTGAAGCTTTCTTT; cdr3_aa: CASSTGGVNTEAFF
clone_size: NA; d_call: NA; v_call: TRBV4-2; j_call: TRBJ1-6; cdr3_nt: TGTGCCAGCAGCCAATTGGAGGGACGGAATTCACCCCTCCACTTT; cdr3_aa: CASSQLEGRNSPLHF
clone_size: NA; d_call: NA; v_call: TRBV28; j_call: TRBJ1-5; cdr3_nt: TGTGCCAGCGCCGAGGGTGGGGGCACTCAGCCCCAGCATTTT; cdr3_aa: CASAEGGGTQPQHF
clone_size: NA; d_call: TRBD2; v_call: TRBV6-1; j_call: TRBJ2-7; cdr3_nt: TGTGCCAGCAGACTTTCCGGACTAGCGGGGTACGAGCAGTACTTC; cdr3_aa: CASRLSGLAGYEQYF
clone_size: NA; d_call: NA; v_call: TRBV27; j_call: TRBJ1-4; cdr3_nt: TGTGCCAGCAGTTTAGGGGGGGAAGGAGGAAAACTGTTTTTT; cdr3_aa: CASSLGGEGGKLFF
clone_size: NA; d_call: TRBD1; v_call: TRBV5-4; j_call: TRBJ2-5; cdr3_nt: TGTGCCAGCAGCCGAGCTTTGACAGGGGAAGAGACCCAGTACTTC; cdr3_aa: CASSRALTGEETQYF
clone_size: NA; d_call: TRBD1; v_call: TRBV19; j_call: TRBJ1-4; cdr3_nt: TGTGCCTCCCATTTACAGGGGGCCGAGCTGTTTTTT; cdr3_aa: CASHLQGAELFF
clone_size: NA; d_call: NA; v_call: TRBV5-1; j_call: TRBJ1-2; cdr3_nt: TGCGCCAGCAGCTCCGACAGGATCAACTATGGCTACACCTTC; cdr3_aa: CASSSDRINYGYTF
clone_size: NA; d_call: TRBD2; v_call: TRBV9; j_call: TRBJ2-3; cdr3_nt: TGTGCCAGCAGCGCGGGACTAGCGGGAGGGTATTCCCCAGATACGCAGTATTTT; cdr3_aa: CASSAGLAGGYSPDTQYF
clone_size: NA; d_call: NA; v_call: TRBV5-1; j_call: TRBJ2-1; cdr3_nt: TGCGCCAGCAGCTTGGCTGGGCTACTGTTCTTC; cdr3_aa: CASSLAGLLFF
clone_size: NA; d_call: NA; v_call: TRBV9; j_call: TRBJ2-1; cdr3_nt: TGTGCCAGCAGCGTCAAACAGGGAACCTACAATGAGCAGTTCTTC; cdr3_aa: CASSVKQGTYNEQFF
clone_size: NA; d_call: TRBD2; v_call: TRBV9; j_call: TRBJ2-7; cdr3_nt: TGTGCCAGCAGCGTTGGGCTAGCGGGAGGCGAGCAGTACTTC; cdr3_aa: CASSVGLAGGEQYF
clone_size: NA; d_call: NA; v_call: TRBV5-8; j_call: TRBJ1-2; cdr3_nt: TGTGCCAGTGGACAGAAGGGCTATGGCTACACCTTC; cdr3_aa: CASGQKGYGYTF